Reported below is one TCR beta chain. This record belongs to a study of blood T cell repertoires in COVID-19. Overall study context: The study drew acute and convalescent COVID-19 samples from the United States, Italy and Spain. Sources were T cells, B-cell-depleted T cells, or PBMCs; the material itself was cDNA or gDNA.

Original analysis: Estimation of nucleated cell counts was performed using reference gene primer amplification. The data were produced by immunoSEQ multiplex PCR, yet TCRdb's version contains in-frame clones alone and is incomplete. For V, J and clone size, that table is used; D and trimming come from the DNA. In the table there are some 50,000 clones, over 80% of which are singletons. The CDR3 is made up of 16 amino acids. V shed 5 bases and J 1 base; nucleotides not matched to a gene: 2. Germline lookup yields CDR1 SGHVS and CDR2 FQNEAQ. Sequencing was done on a sample of peripheral blood. The rearrangement links TRBV7-8 to TRBJ2-2; the match to TRBD2 covers 12 bases. The receptor's source is a human donor in a cohort sampled during active COVID-19. DNA for the CDR3: TGTGCCAGCAGCCCGACTAGCGGGAGGAACACCGGGGAGCTGTTTTTT. Residues: CASSPTSGRNTGELFF.